This TCR beta chain originates from a study of cytomegalovirus exposure and HLA in healthy donors. Turning to the study itself: A subsequent analysis reported that the roughly 120 validation repertoires were produced on the same platform that had also been used for the roughly 670 first-cohort repertoires.

Study-wide points: Specificity of three CMV-associated chains for CMV antigens was verified in vitro.

About this clone itself: Its matching antigen is unknown.

V lost 1 base, J lost 4 bases, and 5 bases stayed unmatched. The CDR3 totals 18 residues. From germline, CDR1 is SGHTA and CDR2 FQGNSA. Here immunoSEQ multiplex PCR was the method, and the copy in TCRdb shows in-frame clones only, minus some. The sample holds 200,000 to 250,000 clones; less than 85% are singletons and the top ten take roughly 5.7%. These donors were members of the approximately 110-subject validation cohort, a group separate from the roughly 670-subject first cohort. Material for sequencing was PBMCs. The chain combines TRBV7-2 with TRBJ2-1; TRBD2 aligns across 15 bases. The origin of this receptor is a woman aged 18 to 35 in good health and CMV-seronegative. Here the CDR3 DNA reads TGTGCCAGCAGCTTAGAAGGGACTAGCGGGAGGCATTACAATGAGCAGTTCTTC. Protein product: CASSLEGTSGRHYNEQFF.